The 17 T cell receptor beta chains presented below share a single source sample, sequenced in a study of regulatory dendritic cells for organ transplantation. Sorted subsets were CFSE-labeled and cultured less than 6 days with allogeneic dendritic cells. Sequenced by immunoSEQ multiplex PCR; TCRdb stores in-frame clones only, minus some. The sample lists 15,000 to 20,000 clones, over 75% occurring once. For these receptors, no antigen is known. The sequenced material came from memory CD4+ T cells from blood cultured with regulatory dendritic cells. The subset was: CD45RO+ memory T cells. All receptors come from a human donor in good health.

This chain joins TRBV5-1 and TRBJ2-5; 8 nucleotides agree with TRBD1. The germline gives CDR1 SGHRS, CDR2 YFSETQ. The CDR3 extends over 14 amino acids. V was clipped by 4 bases and J by 2 bases; unmatched bases: 4. CDR3 residues: CASSRGQGQETQYF. For the CDR3, the DNA is TGCGCCAGCAGCCGCGGACAGGGTCAAGAGACCCAGTACTTC. Variable domain in full (rest from reference TRBV5-1 and TRBJ2-5): KAGVTQTPRYLIKTRGQQVTLSCSPISGHRSVSWYQQTPGQGLQFLFEYFSETQRNKGNFPGRFSGRQFSNSRSEMNVSTLELGDSALYLCASSRGQGQETQYFGPGTRLLVL.

This chain connects TRBV11-1 to TRBJ2-5; no reliable D call. The germline V and J ends were trimmed by 2 bases and 0 bases, with 7 bases remaining between them. Germline V gives CDR1 SGHAT, CDR2 FQDESV (reference sequence). CDR3 length equals 14 residues. CDR3: CASSLRMYQETQYF. DNA of the CDR3: TGTGCCAGCAGCTTACGAATGTACCAAGAGACCCAGTACTTC.

This clone is judged large. J is TRBJ1-2 and V is TRBV2; D gene uncertain. This CDR3 has 12 amino acids. Germline lookup yields CDR1 SNHLY and CDR2 FYNNEI. V lost 7 bases and J lost 4, with 10 bases in between. The DNA for the CDR3 is TGTGCCAGCACCAGTGCTTTCTATGGCTACACCTTC. It encodes CASTSAFYGYTF.

This chain connects TRBV2 to TRBJ2-2, with TRBD1 matching over 7 bases. Germline lookup yields CDR1 SNHLY and CDR2 FYNNEI. CDR3 length: 13 residues. The V segment lost 6 bases and the J segment 7 bases; nucleotides outside the gene matches: 5. CDR3 amino acids: CASRAQGVGELFF. In DNA, the CDR3 is TGTGCCAGCAGAGCCCAGGGGGTCGGGGAGCTGTTTTTT.

This sequence joins TRBV7-3 and TRBJ2-3; 10 bases line up with TRBD2. Per germline, CDR1 SGHTA and CDR2 FQGTGA. CDR3 size: 16 residues. With V trimmed by 2 bases and J by 5 bases, 7 bases remained unmatched. The CDR3 spells CASSLQAGGTLDTQYF. The CDR3 nucleotides read TGTGCCAGCAGCTTACAAGCGGGGGGGACTTTAGATACGCAGTATTTT.

J is TRBJ1-1 and V is TRBV5-1; no reliable D call. This CDR3 contains 13 residues. The V and J ends lost 1 base and 1 base respectively, with 5 bases between them. The germline V gene encodes CDR1 SGHRS and CDR2 YFSETQ. This chain's CDR3 is CASSLLSNTEAFF. Written as DNA, the CDR3 is TGCGCCAGCAGCTTGCTTTCGAACACTGAAGCTTTCTTT. The full variable domain, in which reference TRBV5-1 and TRBJ1-1 provide the parts outside the CDR3, is KAGVTQTPRYLIKTRGQQVTLSCSPISGHRSVSWYQQTPGQGLQFLFEYFSETQRNKGNFPGRFSGRQFSNSRSEMNVSTLELGDSALYLCASSLLSNTEAFFGQGTRLTVV.

The rearrangement links TRBV9 to TRBJ2-1, with a weak D call TRBD2 (6 bases). Germline V gene data show CDR1 as SGDLS and CDR2 as YYNGEE. The V end lost 1 base, the J end lost 7 bases, and 15 bases lay between the germline ends. The CDR3 extends over 15 amino acids. CDR3 DNA sequence: TGTGCCAGCAGCGTATTCGGGGGAGAGATGAATGAGCAGTTCTTC. Translating it yields CASSVFGGEMNEQFF.

The CDR3 loop reads CASSYSGQGEAFF. DNA of the CDR3: TGTGCCAGCAGTTACTCAGGACAGGGAGAAGCTTTCTTT. V gene TRBV6-6 combines with J gene TRBJ1-1; 8 bases line up with TRBD1. From germline, CDR1 is MNHNY and CDR2 SVGAGI (reference sequence). V lost 0 bases to trimming and J lost 8 bases; unmatched junction nucleotides: 2. This CDR3 spans 13 amino acids.

The J gene is TRBJ2-3, the V gene TRBV5-5; D ambiguous. There are 14 residues in the CDR3. Germline values: CDR1 SGHKS, CDR2 YYEKEE (reference sequence). V was pared by 4 bases and J by 3 bases, with 12 bases between. In nucleotides, the CDR3 is TGTGCCAGCAGCCTGGAATGGGGTACAGATACGCAGTATTTT. This sequence encodes CASSLEWGTDTQYF.

The genes are TRBV7-8 and TRBJ1-6; TRBD1 matches at 7 bases. V gave up 5 bases and J gave up 9 bases; unmatched junction bases: 7. CDR3 size: 14 residues. Germline V gene lookup returns CDR1 SGHVS and CDR2 FQNEAQ. The CDR3 is CASSGTAAGSPLHF. CDR3 sequence (DNA): TGTGCCAGCAGCGGGACAGCCGCGGGTTCACCCCTCCACTTT.

The chain is built from TRBV5-4 and TRBJ2-6; maybe TRBD1 (6 bases). The CDR3 sequence is 17 residues long. V was trimmed by 2 bases and J by 2 bases, leaving 14 bases between them. Per germline, CDR1 SGHNT and CDR2 YYREEE (reference sequence). CDR3 coding DNA: TGTGCCAGCAGCTTTTCGCAGGGGAAAACTGGGGCCAACGTCCTGACTTTC. Its protein product is CASSFSQGKTGANVLTF.

This rearrangement joins TRBV14 to TRBJ2-1; no clear D. Germline assignment: CDR1 SGHDN and CDR2 FVKESK. CDR3 size: 15 residues. Trimming took off 1 base at V and 6 bases at J, with 13 bases between the two ends. This chain's CDR3 is CASSQAFGPINEQFF. DNA of the CDR3: TGTGCCAGCAGCCAAGCGTTTGGTCCGATCAATGAGCAGTTCTTC.

This clone showed up just a few times. This chain connects TRBV18 to TRBJ1-6, with 10 bases matching TRBD1. The CDR3 loop spans 15 amino acids. Germline values: CDR1 KGHSH, CDR2 LQKENI. The V gene end was trimmed by 4 bases and the J gene end by 4 bases; junction bases not matched to a gene: 1. Here the CDR3 DNA reads TGTGCCAGCTCACAGGACAGGGGGTATAATTCACCCCTCCACTTT. Amino acids: CASSQDRGYNSPLHF.

The chain has TRBV9 and TRBJ2-7; possible D gene TRBD1, 6 bases. This CDR3 comprises 15 residues. The germline V gene has CDR1 SGDLS and CDR2 YYNGEE. Trimming shortened V by 3 bases and J by 2 bases, and 15 bases separated the two germline ends. CDR3 protein: CASSASGARPYEQYF. Written as DNA, the CDR3 is TGTGCCAGCAGCGCCTCAGGGGCACGGCCCTACGAGCAGTACTTC.

V gene TRBV11-3 combines with J gene TRBJ1-5; D uncertain. The CDR3 extends over 16 amino acids. The V gene's germline CDR1 is SGHNT and CDR2 YENEEA. The V end lost 1 base, the J end lost 0 bases, and 10 bases lay between the germline ends. DNA of the CDR3: TGTGCCAGCAGCTTAGCGCAGTCGCCTAGCAATCAGCCCCAGCATTTT. It translates to CASSLAQSPSNQPQHF.

The sample holds a few counts of this clone. The rearrangement joins TRBV18 to TRBJ2-7; possibly TRBD1 for D (6 bases). The CDR3 has 13 amino acids. The ends were cut back, 2 bases at V and 2 bases at J, with 7 bases in the middle. CDR1 and CDR2 (germline): KGHSH, LQKENI. CDR3 region: CASSPGTTYEQYF. For the CDR3, the DNA is TGTGCCAGCTCACCAGGGACAACCTACGAGCAGTACTTC.

This clone is a singleton in its sample. The chain recombines TRBV29-1 with TRBJ2-1, with D unclear. Germline V gene sequence: CDR1 SQVTM, CDR2 ANQGSEA. This CDR3 comprises 15 residues. Deletions cut 4 bases from V and 2 bases from J, with 15 bases between. In nucleotides, the CDR3 is TGCAGCGTTGTCCTGCACAGCTTACCCTACAATGAGCAGTTCTTC. This codes for CSVVLHSLPYNEQFF.